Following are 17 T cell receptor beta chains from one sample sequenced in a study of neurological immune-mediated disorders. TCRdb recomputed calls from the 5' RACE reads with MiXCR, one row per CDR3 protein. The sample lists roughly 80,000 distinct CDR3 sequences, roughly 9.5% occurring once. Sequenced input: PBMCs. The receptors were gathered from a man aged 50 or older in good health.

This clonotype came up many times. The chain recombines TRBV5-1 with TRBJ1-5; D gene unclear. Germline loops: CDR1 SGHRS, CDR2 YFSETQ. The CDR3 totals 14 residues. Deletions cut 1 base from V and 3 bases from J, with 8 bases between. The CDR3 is CASSLPGLNQPQHF. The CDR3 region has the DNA TGCGCCAGCAGCTTGCCAGGACTCAATCAGCCCCAGCATTTT. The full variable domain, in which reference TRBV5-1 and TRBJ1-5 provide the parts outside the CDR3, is KAGVTQTPRYLIKTRGQQVTLSCSPISGHRSVSWYQQTPGQGLQFLFEYFSETQRNKGNFPGRFSGRQFSNSRSEMNVSTLELGDSALYLCASSLPGLNQPQHFGDGTRLSIL.

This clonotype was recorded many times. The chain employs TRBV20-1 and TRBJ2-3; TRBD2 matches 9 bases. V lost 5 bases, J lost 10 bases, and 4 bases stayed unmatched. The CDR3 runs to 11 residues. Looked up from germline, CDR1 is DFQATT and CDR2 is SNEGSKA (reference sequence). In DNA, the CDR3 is TGCAGTGCTCGCGGGGGGGGGCCGCAGTATTTT. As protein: CSARGGGPQYF.

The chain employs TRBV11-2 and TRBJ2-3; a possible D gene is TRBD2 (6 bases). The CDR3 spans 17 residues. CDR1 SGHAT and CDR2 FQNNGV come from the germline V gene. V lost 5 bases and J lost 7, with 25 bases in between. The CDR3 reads CASSLRGSVNPPYTQYF. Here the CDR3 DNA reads TGTGCCAGCAGCCTCCGGGGGAGCGTTAACCCGCCATATACGCAGTATTTT.

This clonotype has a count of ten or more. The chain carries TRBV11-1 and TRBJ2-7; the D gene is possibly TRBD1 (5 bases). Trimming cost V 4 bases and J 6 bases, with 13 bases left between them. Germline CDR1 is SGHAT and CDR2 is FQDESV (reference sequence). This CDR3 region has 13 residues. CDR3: CASSSFPTVEQYF. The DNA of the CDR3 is TGTGCCAGCAGCTCCTTCCCGACAGTCGAGCAGTACTTC.

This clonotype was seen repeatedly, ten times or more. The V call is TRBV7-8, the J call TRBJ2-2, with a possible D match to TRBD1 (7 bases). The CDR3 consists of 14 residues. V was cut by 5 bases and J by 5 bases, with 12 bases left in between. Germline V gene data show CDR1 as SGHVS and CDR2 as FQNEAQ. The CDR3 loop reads CASSPSGGTGELFF. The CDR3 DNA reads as TGTGCCAGCAGCCCTTCAGGGGGGACCGGGGAGCTGTTTTTT.

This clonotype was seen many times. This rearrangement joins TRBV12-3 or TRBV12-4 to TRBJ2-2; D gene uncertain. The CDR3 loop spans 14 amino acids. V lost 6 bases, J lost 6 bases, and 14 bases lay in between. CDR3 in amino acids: CASSPVEVSGELFF. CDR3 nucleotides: TGTGCCAGCAGCCCAGTAGAGGTGTCCGGGGAGCTGTTTTTT.

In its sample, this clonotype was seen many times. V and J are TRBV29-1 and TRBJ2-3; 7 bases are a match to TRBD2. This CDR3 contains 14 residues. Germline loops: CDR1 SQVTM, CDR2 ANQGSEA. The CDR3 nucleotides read TGCACCTCCTTGGTGGGGGGGGGGTCAGATACGCAGTATTTT. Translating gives CTSLVGGGSDTQYF.

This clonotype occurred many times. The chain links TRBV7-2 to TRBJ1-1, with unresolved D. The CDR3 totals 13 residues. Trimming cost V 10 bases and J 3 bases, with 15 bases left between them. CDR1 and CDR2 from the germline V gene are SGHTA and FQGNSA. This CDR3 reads CANSILRDTEAFF. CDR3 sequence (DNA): TGTGCCAACTCCATCCTTCGGGACACTGAAGCTTTCTTT.

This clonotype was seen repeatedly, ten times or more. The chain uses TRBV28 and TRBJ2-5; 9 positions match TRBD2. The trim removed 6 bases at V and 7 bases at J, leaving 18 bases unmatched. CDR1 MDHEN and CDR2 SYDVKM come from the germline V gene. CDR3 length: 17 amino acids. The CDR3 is CASSSHRGSGGRGTQYF. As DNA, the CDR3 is TGTGCCAGCAGCTCCCATCGGGGTAGCGGGGGAAGAGGGACCCAGTACTTC.

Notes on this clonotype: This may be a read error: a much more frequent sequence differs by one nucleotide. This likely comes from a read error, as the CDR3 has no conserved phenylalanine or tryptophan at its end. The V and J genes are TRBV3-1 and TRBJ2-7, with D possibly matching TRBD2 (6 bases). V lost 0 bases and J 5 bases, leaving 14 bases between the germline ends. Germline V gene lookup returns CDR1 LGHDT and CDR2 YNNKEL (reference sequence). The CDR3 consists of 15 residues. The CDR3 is CASSQDLGREDEQYS. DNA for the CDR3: TGTGCCAGCAGCCAAGATTTAGGCAGGGAGGACGAGCAGTACTCC.

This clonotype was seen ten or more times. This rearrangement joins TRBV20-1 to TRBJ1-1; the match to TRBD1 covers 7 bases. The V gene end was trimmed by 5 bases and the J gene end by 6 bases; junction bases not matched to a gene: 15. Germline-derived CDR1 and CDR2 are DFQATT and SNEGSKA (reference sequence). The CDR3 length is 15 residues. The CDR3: CSASLQGKVVPEAFF. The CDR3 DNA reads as TGCAGTGCTTCTCTACAGGGGAAAGTCGTTCCTGAAGCTTTCTTT.

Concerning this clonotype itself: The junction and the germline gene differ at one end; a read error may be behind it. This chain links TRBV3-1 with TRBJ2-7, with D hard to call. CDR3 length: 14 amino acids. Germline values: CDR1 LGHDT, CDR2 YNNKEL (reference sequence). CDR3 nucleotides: TGTGCCAGCAGCCAAGATTTGATTCCCTACGAACAGTACTTC. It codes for CASSQDLIPYEQYF.

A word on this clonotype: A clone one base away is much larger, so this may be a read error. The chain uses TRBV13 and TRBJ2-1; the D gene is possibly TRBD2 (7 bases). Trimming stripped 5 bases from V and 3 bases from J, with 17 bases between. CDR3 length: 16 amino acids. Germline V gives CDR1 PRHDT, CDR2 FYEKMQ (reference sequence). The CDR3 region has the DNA TGTGCCAGCAGCCAGATTGGGGGGGCTGGCTACAATGAGCAGTTCTTC. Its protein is CASSQIGGAGYNEQFF.

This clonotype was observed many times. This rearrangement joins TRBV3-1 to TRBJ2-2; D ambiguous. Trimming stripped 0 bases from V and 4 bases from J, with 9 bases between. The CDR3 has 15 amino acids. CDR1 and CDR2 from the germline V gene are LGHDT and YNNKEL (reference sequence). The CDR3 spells CASSQDSVTTGELFF. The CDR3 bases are TGTGCCAGCAGCCAAGATTCGGTGACCACCGGGGAGCTGTTTTTT.

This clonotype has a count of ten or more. In DNA, the CDR3 is TGTGCCAGCAGTTCGGGACTAAACAATGAGCAGTTCTTC. It translates to CASSSGLNNEQFF. This rearrangement joins TRBV6-5 to TRBJ2-1; TRBD2 aligns across 7 bases. Germline trimming cut 4 bases from V and 5 bases from J; bases unmatched to any gene: 2. The CDR3 is made up of 13 amino acids. Germline lookup yields CDR1 MNHEY and CDR2 SVGAGI.

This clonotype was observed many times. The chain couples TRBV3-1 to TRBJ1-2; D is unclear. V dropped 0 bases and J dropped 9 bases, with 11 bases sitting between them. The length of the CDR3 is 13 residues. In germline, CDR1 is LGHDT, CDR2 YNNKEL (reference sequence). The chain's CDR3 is CASSQDVRNSYTF. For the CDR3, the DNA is TGTGCCAGCAGCCAAGATGTCCGTAACAGCTACACCTTC.

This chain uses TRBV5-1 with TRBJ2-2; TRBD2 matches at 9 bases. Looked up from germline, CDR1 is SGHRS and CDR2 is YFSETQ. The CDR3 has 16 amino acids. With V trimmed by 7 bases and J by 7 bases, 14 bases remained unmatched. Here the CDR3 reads CASSGGLAGIIGELFF. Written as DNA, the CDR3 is TGCGCCAGCTCAGGAGGGCTAGCGGGGATAATCGGGGAGCTGTTTTTT.